Presented here are 29 T cell receptor beta chains from one specimen sequenced in a study of shared clonotypes between healthy human individuals (dated by TCRdb to about 2020). Library method: the immunoSEQ multiplex PCR assay. TCRdb provides this immuneACCESS table in a form limited to in-frame rearrangements. Some clones are lacking; in checked studies, under half of them reflect an unresolved V gene, and why the rest are absent is not known. In this sample the table shows some 1.5 million clones, roughly 96% of which occur a single time. The top ten constitute approximately 1.1% of the sample. Sequenced material: naive CD4+ T cells sorted from blood. The cell subset or site label, read with the paper, signifies: CD45RA+ positively selected. These receptors originate from a man aged 30 to 45 in good health.

This clone has just one count. The V and J genes are TRBV28 and TRBJ2-5; the D gene is possibly TRBD2 (6 bases). V lost 0 bases and J lost 5, with 16 bases in between. Germline CDR1 is MDHEN and CDR2 is SYDVKM. The CDR3 contains 16 residues. The CDR3 loop reads CASSLWAGMGRETQYF. The CDR3 region has the DNA TGTGCCAGCAGTTTATGGGCAGGAATGGGGAGGGAGACCCAGTACTTC.

J is TRBJ1-4 and V is TRBV5-1, with a tentative D call TRBD1 (5 bases). CDR3 length: 18 residues. Trimming cost V 2 bases and J 0 bases, with 17 bases left between them. Per the germline V gene, CDR1 is SGHRS and CDR2 is YFSETQ. The CDR3 is CASSFAGGTDATNEKLFF. In nucleotides, the CDR3 is TGCGCCAGCAGCTTCGCTGGGGGAACAGATGCAACTAATGAAAAACTGTTTTTT. Combining the CDR3 with reference TRBV5-1 and TRBJ1-4 gives the whole variable domain KAGVTQTPRYLIKTRGQQVTLSCSPISGHRSVSWYQQTPGQGLQFLFEYFSETQRNKGNFPGRFSGRQFSNSRSEMNVSTLELGDSALYLCASSFAGGTDATNEKLFFGSGTQLSVL.

The CDR3 protein is CASSFPRRIPGAYHYEQYF. The DNA of the CDR3 is TGTGCCAGCAGTTTTCCCCGAAGGATTCCCGGAGCCTACCACTACGAGCAGTACTTC. This chain uses TRBV28 with TRBJ2-7; D is undetermined. There are 19 residues in the CDR3. In germline, CDR1 is MDHEN, CDR2 SYDVKM. Trimming stripped 3 bases from V and 3 bases from J, with 27 bases between.

The V and J genes are TRBV5-4 and TRBJ2-1; D uncertain. In germline, CDR1 is SGHNT, CDR2 YYREEE (reference sequence). The CDR3 loop spans 11 amino acids. The V and J ends lost 3 bases and 14 bases respectively, with 12 bases between them. CDR3 loop: CASSYGPEKFF. CDR3 bases: TGTGCCAGCAGCTACGGACCGGAGAAGTTCTTC.

The chain carries TRBV18 and TRBJ2-1; the D gene is possibly TRBD1 (6 bases). Trimming cost V 0 bases and J 6 bases, with 27 bases left between them. This CDR3 contains 20 residues. Per the germline V gene, CDR1 is KGHSH and CDR2 is LQKENI. DNA of the CDR3: TGTGCCAGCTCACCACCCCTGGTCACAGGGCGTTCAGGAAGCACCAATGAGCAGTTCTTC. Translating gives CASSPPLVTGRSGSTNEQFF.

The sample holds a few counts of this clone. The V call is TRBV7-2, the J call TRBJ2-7; 10 bases fit TRBD2. Germline CDR1 reads SGHTA; CDR2 reads FQGNSA. The ends lost 2 bases at V and 5 bases at J; junction bases unmatched: 6. The CDR3 contains 15 residues. In DNA, the CDR3 is TGTGCCAGCAGCTTAATCGCTAGCGGGAGAGACGAGCAGTACTTC. Its protein is CASSLIASGRDEQYF.

This clone was seen just once. The chain couples TRBV15 to TRBJ2-2; D remains unclear. Per the germline V gene, CDR1 is LNHNV and CDR2 is YYDKDF (reference sequence). The germline V and J ends were trimmed by 0 bases and 4 bases, with 6 bases remaining between them. The CDR3 is made up of 14 amino acids. The CDR3: CATSRDVRTGELFF. CDR3 nucleotide sequence: TGTGCCACCAGCAGAGACGTCCGCACCGGGGAGCTGTTTTTT. Complete variable domain (other parts from reference TRBV15 and TRBJ2-2): DAMVIQNPRYQVTQFGKPVTLSCSQTLNHNVMYWYQQKSSQAPKLLFHYYDKDFNNEADTPDNFQSRRPNTSFCFLDIRSPGLGDTAMYLCATSRDVRTGELFFGEGSRLTVL.

This chain connects TRBV18 to TRBJ1-2, with D possibly being TRBD1 (5 bases). V shed 6 bases and J shed 6 bases, with 23 bases lying between them. The CDR3 runs 16 residues. Germline CDR1 and CDR2: KGHSH and LQKENI. The CDR3, as DNA: TGTGCCAGCTCGCAATCGGCGGGGGAAATTATGCATGGCTACACCTTC. Amino acid sequence: CASSQSAGEIMHGYTF.

The chain combines TRBV29-1 with TRBJ2-7; D may correspond to TRBD1 or TRBD2 (6 bases each). The CDR3 runs 14 residues. Germline CDR1 SQVTM, CDR2 ANQGSEA. The V gene lost 4 bases and the J gene lost 2 bases, with 15 bases spanning the gap. The CDR3 here is CSVAKGGLTYEQYF. For the CDR3, the DNA is TGCAGCGTTGCGAAAGGGGGGCTTACCTACGAGCAGTACTTC.

This rearrangement joins TRBV18 to TRBJ1-1, with D unresolved. The CDR3 totals 17 residues. The germline V gene encodes CDR1 KGHSH and CDR2 LQKENI. V lost 0 bases, J lost 1 base, and 15 bases lay in between. For the CDR3, the DNA is TGTGCCAGCTCACCACCCCAGCCGAGGGCCGAGAACACTGAAGCTTTCTTT. Translated: CASSPPQPRAENTEAFF.

The chain combines TRBV18 with TRBJ2-7; 8 bases line up with TRBD1. This CDR3 is 12 amino acids long. Germline lookup yields CDR1 KGHSH and CDR2 LQKENI. The V gene end was trimmed by 4 bases and the J gene end by 6 bases; junction bases not matched to a gene: 2. The CDR3 bases are TGTGCCAGCTCACGGACAGGGTCCGAGCAGTACTTC. It yields the protein CASSRTGSEQYF.

The rearrangement links TRBV5-1 to TRBJ2-5, with TRBD2 matching over 14 bases. The trim removed 2 bases at V and 5 bases at J, leaving 5 bases unmatched. The length of the CDR3 is 16 residues. The germline V gene encodes CDR1 SGHRS and CDR2 YFSETQ. The CDR3 region is CASSFPGLAGVETQYF. The CDR3 DNA reads TGCGCCAGCAGCTTTCCGGGACTAGCGGGAGTTGAGACCCAGTACTTC.

The chain uses TRBV27 and TRBJ2-2; 10 bases align to TRBD2. Germline V gives CDR1 MNHEY, CDR2 SMNVEV (reference sequence). CDR3 length equals 18 residues. V lost 1 base to trimming and J lost 5 bases; unmatched junction nucleotides: 10. CDR3 coding DNA: TGTGCCAGCAGTTTATTGATGAGCGGGAGGGCCGGTACCGGGGAGCTGTTTTTT. It is translated as CASSLLMSGRAGTGELFF.

A few counts support this clone. This chain connects TRBV27 to TRBJ2-3; D unresolved. The CDR3 is 13 residues long. V lost 5 bases to trimming and J lost 5 bases, with 11 bases between them. CDR1 is MNHEY, CDR2 SMNVEV, per germline (reference sequence). CDR3 loop: CASSRSWLDTQYF. CDR3 nucleotides: TGTGCCAGCAGTCGGTCATGGTTAGATACGCAGTATTTT.

V is TRBV14 and J is TRBJ2-3, with D possibly matching TRBD2 (5 bases). The V end lost 0 bases, the J end lost 2 bases, and 9 bases lay between the germline ends. Germline V CDR1 and CDR2: SGHDN, FVKESK. The CDR3 has 15 amino acids. The CDR3 nucleotides read TGTGCCAGCAGCCAAGATGACTATTACACAGATACGCAGTATTTT. Translated: CASSQDDYYTDTQYF.

Concerning this clone: The same CDR3 can be traced to other DNA sequences in this sample. The V call is TRBV29-1, the J call TRBJ1-1; unclear D gene. The germline V and J ends were trimmed by 3 bases and 0 bases, with 5 bases remaining between them. The CDR3 spans 12 residues. CDR1 and CDR2 from the germline V gene are SQVTM and ANQGSEA. The CDR3 loop is CSVEGMNTEAFF. The DNA of the CDR3 is TGCAGCGTTGAGGGAATGAACACTGAAGCTTTCTTT.

This sequence joins TRBV7-9 and TRBJ2-7; no clear D gene. CDR3 length: 14 amino acids. The V and J ends lost 5 bases and 6 bases respectively, with 17 bases between them. Germline V gene data show CDR1 as SEHNR and CDR2 as FQNEAQ (reference sequence). The CDR3 region has the DNA TGTGCCAGCAGCCCCTCCCCTCTGTTTGGCGAGCAGTACTTC. It is translated as CASSPSPLFGEQYF.

V gene TRBV7-2 combines with J gene TRBJ2-4; no clear D gene. The CDR3 covers 16 residues. Germline assignment: CDR1 SGHTA and CDR2 FQGNSA. With 5 bases removed from V and 2 bases from J, the gap between germline ends came to 16 bases. CDR3 in amino acids: CASSQVRTGTKNIQYF. The CDR3 nucleotides read TGTGCCAGCAGCCAAGTCCGGACGGGCACCAAAAACATTCAGTACTTC.

The V and J genes are TRBV7-3 and TRBJ1-2; 7 bases fit TRBD1. The CDR3 is made up of 13 amino acids. Per the germline V gene, CDR1 is SGHTA and CDR2 is FQGTGA. With 5 bases clipped from V and 6 bases from J, the junction kept 6 bases outside the gene matches. The CDR3 nucleotides are TGTGCCAGCAGCAGGGACAGTATTGATGGCTACACCTTC. Translation gives CASSRDSIDGYTF.

The V gene is TRBV5-4, the J gene TRBJ2-7; weak D call: TRBD2 (5 bases). The CDR3 runs to 14 residues. Germline CDR1 and CDR2: SGHNT and YYREEE (reference sequence). The V gene lost 0 bases and the J gene lost 6 bases, with 13 bases spanning the gap. CDR3 sequence (DNA): TGTGCCAGCAGCTTGGAGGTAGCGACCTCCGAGCAGTACTTC. This translates into CASSLEVATSEQYF.

CDR3 in DNA: TGTGCCAGCAGCGTAGAAGGCAGGGCGAACACTGAAGCTTTCTTT. This codes for CASSVEGRANTEAFF. The gene calls are TRBV9 and TRBJ1-1; TRBD1 might be the D (5 bases). Trimming stripped 0 bases from V and 1 base from J, with 10 bases between. From germline, CDR1 is SGDLS and CDR2 YYNGEE. The CDR3 is made up of 15 amino acids.

The CDR3 loop is CASSPSHTYEQYF. CDR3 in DNA: TGTGCCAGCTCACCCTCACATACCTACGAGCAGTACTTC. V gene TRBV18 combines with J gene TRBJ2-7, with D unclear. Germline CDR1 reads KGHSH; CDR2 reads LQKENI. The germline V and J ends were trimmed by 3 bases and 2 bases, with 8 bases remaining between them. The length of the CDR3 is 13 residues.

This rearrangement joins TRBV5-1 to TRBJ2-7; 9 bases match TRBD1. The V segment lost 4 bases and the J segment 6 bases; nucleotides outside the gene matches: 11. This CDR3 has 15 amino acids. CDR1 and CDR2 (germline): SGHRS, YFSETQ. CDR3 sequence (DNA): TGCGCCAGCAGCCTCGCCCGGACAGGGGCCCGCGAGCAGTACTTC. Translated, it gives CASSLARTGAREQYF. Looking up the rest from reference TRBV5-1 and TRBJ2-7 gives the full variable domain: KAGVTQTPRYLIKTRGQQVTLSCSPISGHRSVSWYQQTPGQGLQFLFEYFSETQRNKGNFPGRFSGRQFSNSRSEMNVSTLELGDSALYLCASSLARTGAREQYFGPGTRLTVT.

The rearrangement uses TRBV5-4 and TRBJ2-1; D might be TRBD2 (6 bases). This CDR3 has 13 residues. Germline V gene lookup returns CDR1 SGHNT and CDR2 YYREEE (reference sequence). Trimming pared 3 bases from V and 6 bases from J, leaving 10 bases between. CDR3 bases: TGTGCCAGCAGCTCGACTAGACCCAATGAGCAGTTCTTC. This translates into CASSSTRPNEQFF.

The rearrangement joins TRBV4-1 to TRBJ1-1, with 7 positions matching TRBD1. The ends lost 3 bases at V and 5 bases at J; junction bases unmatched: 3. Germline V gene data show CDR1 as MGHRA and CDR2 as YSYEKL. The CDR3 spans 13 residues. CDR3 region: CASSHPGGTEAFF. CDR3 sequence (DNA): TGCGCCAGCAGCCATCCAGGGGGGACTGAAGCTTTCTTT.

CDR3 DNA sequence: TGTGCCAGCACCGCATCCGGGACTAGCGGGAGGAGGGAGCAGTTCTTC. Its protein is CASTASGTSGRREQFF. The gene calls are TRBV28 and TRBJ2-1; TRBD2 aligns across 15 bases. Germline assignment: CDR1 MDHEN and CDR2 SYDVKM. Germline trimming cut 7 bases from V and 10 bases from J; bases unmatched to any gene: 11. The CDR3 has 16 residues.

This chain joins TRBV28 and TRBJ1-1; D is uncertain. Trimming pared 6 bases from V and 5 bases from J, leaving 16 bases between. The CDR3 has 14 residues. CDR1 is MDHEN and CDR2 is SYDVKM in the germline V gene. CDR3 coding DNA: TGTGCCAGCAGAACCCCTGGGGATGGGACTGAAGCTTTCTTT. Its protein product is CASRTPGDGTEAFF. Complete variable domain (other parts from reference TRBV28 and TRBJ1-1): DVKVTQSSRYLVKRTGEKVFLECVQDMDHENMFWYRQDPGLGLRLIYFSYDVKMKEKGDIPEGYSVSREKKERFSLILESASTNQTSMYLCASRTPGDGTEAFFGQGTRLTVV.

This chain uses TRBV9 with TRBJ2-5, with D tentatively TRBD1 or TRBD2 (7 bases each). The CDR3 totals 14 residues. The V gene lost 2 bases and the J gene lost 5 bases, with 13 bases spanning the gap. The germline V gene encodes CDR1 SGDLS and CDR2 YYNGEE. CDR3 residues: CASSVAGGVETQYF. In nucleotides, the CDR3 is TGTGCCAGCAGCGTGGCAGGGGGGGTTGAGACCCAGTACTTC.

V usage is TRBV5-1 and J usage is TRBJ2-5, with 7 bases identical to TRBD2. The CDR3 loop spans 14 amino acids. Germline CDR1 reads SGHRS; CDR2 reads YFSETQ. The J segment lost 3 bases and the V segment lost 4 bases, leaving 6 bases of the junction unmatched. CDR3: CASSPLAGEETQYF. The DNA of the CDR3 is TGCGCCAGCAGCCCTCTGGCGGGAGAAGAGACCCAGTACTTC.